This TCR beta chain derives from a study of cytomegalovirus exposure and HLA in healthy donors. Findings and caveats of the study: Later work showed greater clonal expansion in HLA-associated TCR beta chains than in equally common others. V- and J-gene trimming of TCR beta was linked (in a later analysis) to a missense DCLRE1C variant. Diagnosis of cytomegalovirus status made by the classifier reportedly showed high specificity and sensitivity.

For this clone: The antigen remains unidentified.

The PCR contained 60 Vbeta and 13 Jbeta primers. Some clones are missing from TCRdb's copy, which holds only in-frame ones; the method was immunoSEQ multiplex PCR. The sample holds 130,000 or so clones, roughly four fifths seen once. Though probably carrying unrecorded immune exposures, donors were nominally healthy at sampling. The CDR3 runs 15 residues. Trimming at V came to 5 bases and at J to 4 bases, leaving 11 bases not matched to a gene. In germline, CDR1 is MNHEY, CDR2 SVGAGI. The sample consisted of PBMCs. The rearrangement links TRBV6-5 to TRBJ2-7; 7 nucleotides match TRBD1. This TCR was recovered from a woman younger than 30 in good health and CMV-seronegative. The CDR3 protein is CASSRRTGSLYEQYF. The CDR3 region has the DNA TGTGCCAGCAGTCGGCGGACAGGCTCCCTTTACGAGCAGTACTTC.